Reported below is one TCR beta chain. The sample comes from a study of monozygotic twins with inflammatory bowel disease. This CDR3 contains 20 residues. It was roughly 3.5 ug of total RNA that each TCR library used. cDNA synthesis was performed in eight separate reactions for each sample. TCRdb processed the 5' RACE reads again and assigns one entry to each CDR3 protein, with no DNA. The specimen's table records about 300,000 distinct CDR3 sequences. The V call is TRBV21-1, the J call TRBJ1-6; TCRdb outputs TRBD1, but without DNA this stays unchecked. TRBV21-1 is marked as a pseudogene. The sequencing input was blood. The sequence derives from a human donor with ulcerative colitis or Crohn's disease, or a healthy co-twin of an affected twin (not recorded which). The CDR3 sequence: CASSTGQLVEERREHSPLHF.